One T cell receptor beta chain is described in this entry. The target antigen is unknown. Amplification of TCR beta CDR3 regions used RNA as the template. Initially, a first-round RT-PCR of the TCR CDR3 employed the HTBI primer set. TCRdb re-derived calls from the multiplex PCR reads in MiXCR, one entry per CDR3 protein. Of about 530,000 distinct CDR3 sequences listed, over 15% are singletons. This specimen comes from a study of T cells in Graves' hyperthyroidism and ophthalmopathy. Study information: Upon initial diagnosis and before any treatment, peripheral blood was collected.

Diagnosing involved the use of clinical symptoms, serum thyroxine and TRAb, thyroid ultrasound and orbital computed tomography. Findings and caveats of the study: Blood also contained most expanded thyroid clonotypes above 0.001.

There are 17 residues in the CDR3. V usage is TRBV3-2 and J usage is TRBJ2-7; the table's D call of TRBD1 was not tested on the DNA. TRBV3-2 is given as a pseudogene. The specimen was blood. This receptor was taken from a young woman with Graves' ophthalmopathy. The CDR3 nucleotides read TGTGCCAGCAGCCAAGAGCCCCGGACAGGTGTTCCCTACGAGCAGTACTTC. Translation: CASSQEPRTGVPYEQYF.